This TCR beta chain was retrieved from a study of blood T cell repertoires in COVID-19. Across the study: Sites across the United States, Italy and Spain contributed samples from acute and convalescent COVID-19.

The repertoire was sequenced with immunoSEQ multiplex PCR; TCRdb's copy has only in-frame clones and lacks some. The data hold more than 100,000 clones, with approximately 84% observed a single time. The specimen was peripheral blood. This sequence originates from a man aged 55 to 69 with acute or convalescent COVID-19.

CDR3 region: CASSQDRGEFTDTQYF. DNA for the CDR3: TGCGCCAGCAGCCAAGATCGGGGGGAGTTCACAGATACGCAGTATTTT. This rearrangement joins TRBV4-1 to TRBJ2-3; 7 bases fit TRBD2. The CDR3 has 16 amino acids. J gave up 2 bases and V 0 bases, and 5 bases lay outside the gene matches. From germline, CDR1 is MGHRA and CDR2 YSYEKL.